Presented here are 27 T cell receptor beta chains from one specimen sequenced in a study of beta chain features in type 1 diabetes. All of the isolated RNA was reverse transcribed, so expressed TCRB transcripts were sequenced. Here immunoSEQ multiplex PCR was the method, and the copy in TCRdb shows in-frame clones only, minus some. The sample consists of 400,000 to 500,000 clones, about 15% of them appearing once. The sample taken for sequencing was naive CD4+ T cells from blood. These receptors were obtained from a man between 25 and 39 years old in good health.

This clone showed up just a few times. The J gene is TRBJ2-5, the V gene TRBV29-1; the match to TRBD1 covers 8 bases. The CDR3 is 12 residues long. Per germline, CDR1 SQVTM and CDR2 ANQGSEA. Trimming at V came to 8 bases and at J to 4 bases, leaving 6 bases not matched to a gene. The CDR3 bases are TGCAGCCTGGGGCAGGGGGCAGAGACCCAGTACTTC. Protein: CSLGQGAETQYF.

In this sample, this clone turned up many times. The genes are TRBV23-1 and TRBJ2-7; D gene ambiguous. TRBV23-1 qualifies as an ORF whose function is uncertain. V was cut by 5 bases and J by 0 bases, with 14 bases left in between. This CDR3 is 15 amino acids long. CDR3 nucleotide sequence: TGCGCCAGCAGTAGATCGACTGTGAGCTCCTACGAGCAGTACGTC. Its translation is CASSRSTVSSYEQYV.

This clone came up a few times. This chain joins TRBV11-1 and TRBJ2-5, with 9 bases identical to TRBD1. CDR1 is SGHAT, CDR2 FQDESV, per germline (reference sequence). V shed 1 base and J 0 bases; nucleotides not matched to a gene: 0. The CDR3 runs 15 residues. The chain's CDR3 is CASSLGDRDQETQYF. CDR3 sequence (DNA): TGTGCCAGCAGCTTAGGGGACAGGGACCAAGAGACCCAGTACTTC.

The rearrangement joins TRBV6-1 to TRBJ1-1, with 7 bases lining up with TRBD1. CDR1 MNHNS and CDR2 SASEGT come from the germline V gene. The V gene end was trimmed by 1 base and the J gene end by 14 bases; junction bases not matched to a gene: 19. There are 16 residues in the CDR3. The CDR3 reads CASSEGLLSGTDRLFF. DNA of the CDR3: TGTGCCAGCAGTGAAGGACTCTTATCCGGGACAGATCGACTATTCTTT.

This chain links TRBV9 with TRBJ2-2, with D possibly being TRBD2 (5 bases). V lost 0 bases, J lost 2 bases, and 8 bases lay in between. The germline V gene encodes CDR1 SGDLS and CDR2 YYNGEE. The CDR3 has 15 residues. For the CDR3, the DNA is TGTGCCAGCAGCGTAGCGGGATATAACACCGGGGAGCTGTTTTTT. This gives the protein CASSVAGYNTGELFF.

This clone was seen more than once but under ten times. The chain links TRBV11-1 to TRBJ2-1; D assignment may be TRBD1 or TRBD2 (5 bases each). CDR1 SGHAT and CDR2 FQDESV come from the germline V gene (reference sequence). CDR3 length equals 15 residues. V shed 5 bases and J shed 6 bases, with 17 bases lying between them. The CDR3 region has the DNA TGTGCCAGCAGCCTTCCTTTTGGGGGAATCAATGAGCAGTTCTTC. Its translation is CASSLPFGGINEQFF.

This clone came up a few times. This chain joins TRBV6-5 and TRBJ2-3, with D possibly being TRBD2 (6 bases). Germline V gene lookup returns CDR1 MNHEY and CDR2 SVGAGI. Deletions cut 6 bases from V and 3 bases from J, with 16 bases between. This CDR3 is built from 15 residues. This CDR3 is CASSRIGGVTDTQYF. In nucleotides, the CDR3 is TGTGCCAGCAGCCGAATAGGCGGGGTGACAGATACGCAGTATTTT.

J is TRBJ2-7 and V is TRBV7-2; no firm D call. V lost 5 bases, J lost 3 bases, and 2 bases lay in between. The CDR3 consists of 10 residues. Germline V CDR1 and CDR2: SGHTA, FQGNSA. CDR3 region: CASSRYEQYV. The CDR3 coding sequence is TGTGCCAGCAGCCGCTACGAGCAGTACGTC.

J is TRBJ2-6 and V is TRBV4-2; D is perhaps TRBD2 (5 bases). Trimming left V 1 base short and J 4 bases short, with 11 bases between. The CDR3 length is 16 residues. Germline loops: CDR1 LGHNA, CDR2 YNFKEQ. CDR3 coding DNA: TGTGCCAGCAGCCAAGGTTCGGGGAACGGGGCCAACGTCCTGACTTTC. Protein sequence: CASSQGSGNGANVLTF.

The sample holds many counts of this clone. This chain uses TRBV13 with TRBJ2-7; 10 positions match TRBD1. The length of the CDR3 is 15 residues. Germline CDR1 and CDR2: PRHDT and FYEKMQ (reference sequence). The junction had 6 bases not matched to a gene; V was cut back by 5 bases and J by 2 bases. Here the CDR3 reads CASSRTGGRTYEQYF. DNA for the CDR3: TGTGCCAGCAGCCGGACAGGGGGTCGTACCTACGAGCAGTACTTC.

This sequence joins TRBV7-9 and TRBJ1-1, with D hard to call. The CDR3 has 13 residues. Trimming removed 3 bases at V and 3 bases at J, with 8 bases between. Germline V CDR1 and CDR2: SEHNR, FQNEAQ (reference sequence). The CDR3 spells CASSFPSHTEAFF. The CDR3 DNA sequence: TGTGCCAGCAGCTTCCCATCACACACTGAAGCTTTCTTT.

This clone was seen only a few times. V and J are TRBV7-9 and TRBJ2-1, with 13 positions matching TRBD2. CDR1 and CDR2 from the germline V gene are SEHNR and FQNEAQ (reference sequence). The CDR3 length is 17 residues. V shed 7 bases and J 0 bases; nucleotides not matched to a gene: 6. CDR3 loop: CASIPGLAGLSYNEQFF. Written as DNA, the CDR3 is TGTGCCAGCATCCCGGGACTAGCGGGACTCTCCTACAATGAGCAGTTCTTC. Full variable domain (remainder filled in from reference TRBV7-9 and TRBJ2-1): DTGVSQNPRHKITKRGQNVTFRCDPISEHNRLYWYRQTLGQGPEFLTYFQNEAQLEKSRLLSDRFSAERPKGSFSTLEIQRTEQGDSAMYLCASIPGLAGLSYNEQFFGPGTRLTVL.

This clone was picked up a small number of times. The CDR3 protein is CSVDRTGVAGELFF. The CDR3 DNA is TGCAGCGTTGACCGGACAGGGGTGGCCGGGGAGCTGTTTTTT. The rearrangement uses TRBV29-1 and TRBJ2-2; 9 bases align to TRBD1. This CDR3 is 14 amino acids long. With V trimmed by 3 bases and J by 6 bases, 5 bases remained unmatched. In germline, CDR1 is SQVTM, CDR2 ANQGSEA.

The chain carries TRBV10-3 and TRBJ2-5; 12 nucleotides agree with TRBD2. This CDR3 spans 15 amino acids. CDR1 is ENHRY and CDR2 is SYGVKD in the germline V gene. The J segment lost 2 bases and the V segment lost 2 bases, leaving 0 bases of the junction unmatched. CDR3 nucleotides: TGTGCCATCAGTGAGGGGACTAGCGGGCAAGAGACCCAGTACTTC. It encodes CAISEGTSGQETQYF.

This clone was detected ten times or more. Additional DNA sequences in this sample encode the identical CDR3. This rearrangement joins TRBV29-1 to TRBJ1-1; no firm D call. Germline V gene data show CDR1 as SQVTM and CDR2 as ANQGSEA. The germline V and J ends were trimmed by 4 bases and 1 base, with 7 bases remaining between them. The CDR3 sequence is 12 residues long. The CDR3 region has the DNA TGCAGCGTTGGGACGGGGAACACTGAAGCTTTCTTT. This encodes CSVGTGNTEAFF.

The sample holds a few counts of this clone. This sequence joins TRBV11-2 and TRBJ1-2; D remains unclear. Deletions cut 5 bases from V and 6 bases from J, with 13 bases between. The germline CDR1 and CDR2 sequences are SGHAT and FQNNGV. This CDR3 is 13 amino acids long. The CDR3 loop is CASSPLAENGYTF. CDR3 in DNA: TGTGCCAGCAGCCCGCTGGCCGAGAATGGCTACACCTTC. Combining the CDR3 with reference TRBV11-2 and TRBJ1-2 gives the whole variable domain EAGVAQSPRYKIIEKRQSVAFWCNPISGHATLYWYQQILGQGPKLLIQFQNNGVVDDSQLPKDRFSAERLKGVDSTLKIQPAKLEDSAVYLCASSPLAENGYTFGSGTRLTVV.

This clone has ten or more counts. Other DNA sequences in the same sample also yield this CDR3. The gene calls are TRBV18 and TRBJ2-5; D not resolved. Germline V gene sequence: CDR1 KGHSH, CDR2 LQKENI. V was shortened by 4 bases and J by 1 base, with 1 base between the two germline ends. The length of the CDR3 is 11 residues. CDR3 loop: CASSRQETQYF. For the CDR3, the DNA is TGTGCCAGCTCACGCCAAGAGACCCAGTACTTC.

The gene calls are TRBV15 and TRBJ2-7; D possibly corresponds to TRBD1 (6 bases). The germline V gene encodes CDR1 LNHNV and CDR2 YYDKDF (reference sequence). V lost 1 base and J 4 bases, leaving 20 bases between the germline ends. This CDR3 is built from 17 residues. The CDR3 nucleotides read TGTGCCACCAGCAGAGCCCGCCGGTACAGGGTAGTTTACGAGCAGTACTTC. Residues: CATSRARRYRVVYEQYF.

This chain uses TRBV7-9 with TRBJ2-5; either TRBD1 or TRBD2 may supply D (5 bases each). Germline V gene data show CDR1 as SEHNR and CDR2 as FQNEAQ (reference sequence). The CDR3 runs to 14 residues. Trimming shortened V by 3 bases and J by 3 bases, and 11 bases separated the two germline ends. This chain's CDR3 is CASSFRDVKETQYF. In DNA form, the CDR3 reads TGTGCCAGCAGCTTCCGGGACGTAAAAGAGACCCAGTACTTC. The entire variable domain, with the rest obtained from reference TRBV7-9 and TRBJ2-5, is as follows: DTGVSQNPRHKITKRGQNVTFRCDPISEHNRLYWYRQTLGQGPEFLTYFQNEAQLEKSRLLSDRFSAERPKGSFSTLEIQRTEQGDSAMYLCASSFRDVKETQYFGPGTRLLVL.

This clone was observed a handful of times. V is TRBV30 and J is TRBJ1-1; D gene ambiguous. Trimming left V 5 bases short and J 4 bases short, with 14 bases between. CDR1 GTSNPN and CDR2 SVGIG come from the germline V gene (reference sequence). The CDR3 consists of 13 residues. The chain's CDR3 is CAWEQRPRTEAFF. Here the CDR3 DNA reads TGTGCCTGGGAACAGAGACCTCGCACTGAAGCTTTCTTT.

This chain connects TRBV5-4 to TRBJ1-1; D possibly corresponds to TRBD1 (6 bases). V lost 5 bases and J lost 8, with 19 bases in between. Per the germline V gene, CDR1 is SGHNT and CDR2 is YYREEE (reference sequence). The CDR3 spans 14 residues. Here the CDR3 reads CASSAQGFTPEAFF. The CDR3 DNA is TGTGCCAGCAGTGCACAGGGATTTACCCCAGAAGCTTTCTTT.

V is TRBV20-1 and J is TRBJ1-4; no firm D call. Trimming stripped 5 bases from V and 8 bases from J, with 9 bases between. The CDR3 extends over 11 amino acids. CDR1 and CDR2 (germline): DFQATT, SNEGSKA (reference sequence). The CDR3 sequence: CSAGQAEKLFF. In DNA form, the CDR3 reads TGCAGTGCTGGCCAGGCCGAAAAACTGTTTTTT.

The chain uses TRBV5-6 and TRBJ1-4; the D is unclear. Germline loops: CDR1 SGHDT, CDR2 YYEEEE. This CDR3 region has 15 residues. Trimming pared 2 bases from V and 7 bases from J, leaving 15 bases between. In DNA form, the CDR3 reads TGTGCCAGCAGCTTAGGGAGTCAAGGAGGTGAAAAACTGTTTTTT. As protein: CASSLGSQGGEKLFF.

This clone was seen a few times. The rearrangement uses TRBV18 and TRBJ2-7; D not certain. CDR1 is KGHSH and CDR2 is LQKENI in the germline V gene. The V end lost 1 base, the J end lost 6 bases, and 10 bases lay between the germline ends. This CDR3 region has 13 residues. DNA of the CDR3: TGTGCCAGCTCACCACAGGAGTCGGGCGAGCAGTACGTC. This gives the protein CASSPQESGEQYV.

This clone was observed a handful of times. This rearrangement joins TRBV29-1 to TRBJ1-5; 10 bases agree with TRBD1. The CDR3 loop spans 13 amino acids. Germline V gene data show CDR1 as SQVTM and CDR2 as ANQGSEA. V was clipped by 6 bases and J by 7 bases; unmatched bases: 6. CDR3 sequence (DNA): TGCAGCGTGGCAGGGACAGGGGAACAGCCCCAGCATTTT. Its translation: CSVAGTGEQPQHF.

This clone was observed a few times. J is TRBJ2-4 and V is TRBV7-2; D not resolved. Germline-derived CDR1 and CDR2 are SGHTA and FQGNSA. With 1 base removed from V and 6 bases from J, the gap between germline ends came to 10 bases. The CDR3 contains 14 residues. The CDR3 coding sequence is TGTGCCAGCAGCTTAGAGGCCAAACCAAACATTCAGTACTTC. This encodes CASSLEAKPNIQYF.

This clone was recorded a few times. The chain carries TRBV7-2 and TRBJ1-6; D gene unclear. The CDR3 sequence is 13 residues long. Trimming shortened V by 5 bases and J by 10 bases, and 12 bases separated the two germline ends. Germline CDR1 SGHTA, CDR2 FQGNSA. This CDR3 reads CASSTGPGSPLHF. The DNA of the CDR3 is TGTGCCAGCAGCACGGGCCCTGGCTCACCCCTCCACTTT.